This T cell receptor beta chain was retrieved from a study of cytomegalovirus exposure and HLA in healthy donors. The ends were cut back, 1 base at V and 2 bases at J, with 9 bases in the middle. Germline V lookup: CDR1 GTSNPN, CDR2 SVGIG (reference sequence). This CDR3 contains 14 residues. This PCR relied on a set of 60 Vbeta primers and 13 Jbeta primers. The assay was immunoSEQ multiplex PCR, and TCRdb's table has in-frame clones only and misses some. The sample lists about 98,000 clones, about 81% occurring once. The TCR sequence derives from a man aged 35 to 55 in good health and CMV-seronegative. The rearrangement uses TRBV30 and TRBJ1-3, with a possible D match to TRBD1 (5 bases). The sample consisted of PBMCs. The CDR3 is CAWSGGLAGNTIYF. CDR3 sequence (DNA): TGTGCCTGGAGTGGGGGCTTAGCTGGAAACACCATATATTTT.